These 15 T cell receptor beta chains came from one sample sequenced in a study of vaccination and CD4 T cells after COVID-19. These receptors are not linked to any known antigen. As for treatment: approximately 10-day PBMC culture with coronavirus spike peptide pools or control peptides (ViraFEST assay). The Oncomine TCR Beta short-read assay was applied to DNA of cultured CD4+ T cells. A single record per CDR3 protein comes from TCRdb applying MiXCR to the PCR reads. The sample shows about 13,000 distinct CDR3 sequences, around three fifths of them seen only once. Sample: CD4+ T cells from blood, cultured in vitro. The receptors were sampled from a human donor who had recovered from COVID-19.

On this clonotype itself: A much larger clone differs from this one at a single base, so this may be a read error. V is TRBV6-5 and J is TRBJ2-5; unclear D gene. CDR1 is MNHEY and CDR2 is SVGAGI in the germline V gene. The CDR3 sequence is 16 residues long. CDR3 DNA sequence: TGTGCCGGCAGTTACTCATTGGCAGCCTTCCAAGAGACCCAGTACTTC. Amino acid sequence: CAGSYSLAAFQETQYF.

The chain links TRBV10-3 to TRBJ2-2; no clear D gene. Germline V CDR1 and CDR2: ENHRY, SYGVKD. The CDR3 contains 13 residues. Trimming shortened V by 5 bases and J by 6 bases, and 10 bases separated the two germline ends. CDR3 sequence (DNA): TGTGCCATCAGTATTGGTCGGGCCGGGGAGCTGTTTTTT. Translation: CAISIGRAGELFF.

The rearrangement links TRBV2 to TRBJ2-3, with TRBD2 matching over 11 bases. CDR1 is SNHLY, CDR2 FYNNEI, per germline. V was pared by 3 bases and J by 0 bases, with 11 bases of the junction left unmatched. This CDR3 has 19 residues. The CDR3 loop is CASSENHLAGGASTDTQYF. The CDR3 DNA is TGTGCCAGCAGTGAGAATCACCTAGCGGGAGGAGCTAGCACAGATACGCAGTATTTT.

J is TRBJ1-2 and V is TRBV27; 8 positions match TRBD1. Germline CDR1 and CDR2: MNHEY and SMNVEV (reference sequence). The length of the CDR3 is 17 residues. The V and J ends lost 4 bases and 5 bases, in that order; junction bases with no gene match: 15. The CDR3: CASSSPGQGPSGYGYTF. The CDR3 region has the DNA TGTGCCAGCAGTTCCCCCGGACAGGGCCCGTCGGGTTATGGCTACACCTTC.

The gene calls are TRBV24-1 and TRBJ2-5; maybe TRBD2 (6 bases). The CDR3 loop spans 15 amino acids. Trimming stripped 3 bases from V and 3 bases from J, with 13 bases between. Germline CDR1 reads KGHDR; CDR2 reads SFDVKD. The CDR3 protein is CATSDPGEVEETQYF. DNA for the CDR3: TGTGCCACCAGTGATCCCGGGGAGGTAGAAGAGACCCAGTACTTC.

V and J are TRBV7-8 and TRBJ1-1; D unclear. CDR1 and CDR2 (germline): SGHVS, FQNEAQ. The CDR3 contains 14 residues. The V end lost 5 bases, the J end lost 5 bases, and 15 bases lay between the germline ends. The CDR3: CASSPVGSATEAFF. The CDR3 region has the DNA TGTGCCAGCAGCCCAGTGGGTTCGGCGACTGAAGCTTTCTTT.

The chain couples TRBV6-1 to TRBJ1-2, with D possibly being TRBD1 (5 bases). With 6 bases removed from V and 4 bases from J, the gap between germline ends came to 12 bases. This CDR3 has 13 amino acids. Germline V gene data show CDR1 as MNHNS and CDR2 as SASEGT. Here the CDR3 reads CASRVETVYGYTF. CDR3 DNA: TGTGCCAGCAGGGTTGAGACAGTCTATGGCTACACCTTC.

This clonotype was seen a few times. The V gene is TRBV11-2, the J gene TRBJ1-6, with unresolved D. In germline, CDR1 is SGHAT, CDR2 FQNNGV. CDR3 length: 15 amino acids. Trimming removed 6 bases from V and 1 base from J, with 10 bases in between. CDR3 DNA sequence: TGTGCCAGCAGTAAATGGGGTTCCTATAATTCACCCCTCCACTTT. Amino acid sequence: CASSKWGSYNSPLHF.

This clonotype was counted between two and nine times. The chain joins TRBV4-1 to TRBJ1-5, with D uncertain. With 0 bases removed from V and 2 bases from J, the gap between germline ends came to 14 bases. CDR3 length: 17 residues. CDR1 is MGHRA, CDR2 YSYEKL, per germline. The CDR3 coding sequence is TGCGCCAGCAGCCAAGACGGCAGGCCCTCGGGCAATCAGCCCCAGCATTTT. This sequence encodes CASSQDGRPSGNQPQHF.

The rearrangement links TRBV18 to TRBJ2-7, with D tentatively TRBD1 or TRBD2 (5 bases each). This CDR3 is built from 13 residues. V was cut by 5 bases and J by 0 bases, with 8 bases left in between. Germline CDR1 and CDR2: KGHSH and LQKENI. The CDR3 loop is CASSTGTSYEQYF. As DNA, the CDR3 is TGTGCCAGCTCAACCGGGACCTCCTACGAGCAGTACTTC. The whole variable domain, filled in from reference TRBV18 and TRBJ2-7, reads NAGVMQNPRHLVRRRGQEARLRCSPMKGHSHVYWYRQLPEEGLKFMVYLQKENIIDESGMPKERFSAEFPKEGPSILRIQQVVRGDSAAYFCASSTGTSYEQYFGPGTRLTVT.

The chain links TRBV2 to TRBJ1-4; D gene uncertain. Germline CDR1 and CDR2: SNHLY and FYNNEI. V was clipped by 8 bases and J by 2 bases, with 9 bases between them. The CDR3 spans 13 residues. The CDR3 spells CASVQGTNEKLFF. For the CDR3, the DNA is TGTGCCAGCGTACAAGGCACTAATGAAAAACTGTTTTTT. Full variable domain (rest looked up from reference TRBV2 and TRBJ1-4): EPEVTQTPSHQVTQMGQEVILRCVPISNHLYFYWYRQILGQKVEFLVSFYNNEISEKSEIFDDQFSVERPDGSNFTLKIRSTKLEDSAMYFCASVQGTNEKLFFGSGTQLSVL.

The chain uses TRBV20-1 and TRBJ2-6; TRBD1 aligns across 8 bases. Germline CDR1 reads DFQATT; CDR2 reads SNEGSKA (reference sequence). The CDR3 loop spans 17 amino acids. Trimming at V came to 2 bases and at J to 2 bases, leaving 8 bases not matched to a gene. The CDR3 region has the DNA TGCAGTGCTAGAATCGCCAGGGGGCTGCCTGGGGCCAACGTCCTGACTTTC. Translation: CSARIARGLPGANVLTF.

This sequence joins TRBV7-2 and TRBJ1-1; D perhaps matches TRBD1 (5 bases). The CDR3 has 12 residues. Trimming cost V 8 bases and J 6 bases, with 13 bases left between them. Looked up from germline, CDR1 is SGHTA and CDR2 is FQGNSA. The CDR3 DNA reads TGTGCCAGCCGCGGGGGGGTCGCTGAAGCTTTCTTT. This codes for CASRGGVAEAFF.

The chain couples TRBV11-3 to TRBJ2-3; 10 bases map to TRBD2. From germline, CDR1 is SGHNT and CDR2 YENEEA. V lost 3 bases and J lost 3; bases outside the gene matches: 6. CDR3 length: 16 amino acids. Written as DNA, the CDR3 is TGTGCCAGCAGCTTCCCTAGCGGGAGTGGGACAGATACGCAGTATTTT. This translates into CASSFPSGSGTDTQYF. Complete variable domain (other parts from reference TRBV11-3 and TRBJ2-3): EAGVVQSPRYKIIEKKQPVAFWCNPISGHNTLYWYLQNLGQGPELLIRYENEEAVDDSQLPKDRFSAERLKGVDSTLKIQPAELGDSAVYLCASSFPSGSGTDTQYFGPGTRLTVL.

This chain links TRBV12-3 or TRBV12-4 with TRBJ1-1; D is possibly TRBD1 (6 bases). This CDR3 spans 15 amino acids. V lost 2 bases and J lost 2, with 12 bases in between. The CDR3 DNA is TGTGCCAGCAGTTTAACCGGACAGCCCAACACTGAAGCTTTCTTT. Residues: CASSLTGQPNTEAFF.